The 22 T cell receptor beta chains presented below share a single source sample, sequenced in a study of early T cells in non-severe SARS-CoV-2 infection. TCRdb independently ran MiXCR on the 5' RACE reads; one entry per CDR3 protein. Of 45,000 to 60,000 distinct CDR3 sequences in the sample, 9.3% are singletons; the top ten hold under 25%. Input material: whole blood. These receptors all stem from an adult who was a healthcare worker with PCR-confirmed SARS-CoV-2 infection or an uninfected control (not recorded which).

This clonotype was seen at least ten times. V gene TRBV5-1 combines with J gene TRBJ1-2, with D perhaps matching TRBD1 (6 bases). The V gene's germline CDR1 is SGHRS and CDR2 YFSETQ. V lost 4 bases and J 7 bases, leaving 17 bases between the germline ends. This CDR3 spans 14 amino acids. This chain's CDR3 is CASSLQDPGAGYTF. CDR3 nucleotide sequence: TGCGCCAGCAGCCTTCAGGACCCAGGGGCTGGCTACACCTTC.

This clonotype was detected ten times or more. This chain links TRBV7-9 with TRBJ2-3, with a possible D match to TRBD1 (5 bases). This CDR3 is built from 15 residues. The V gene lost 5 bases and the J gene lost 1 base, with 13 bases spanning the gap. Germline V gene data show CDR1 as SEHNR and CDR2 as FQNEAQ (reference sequence). The CDR3 region has the DNA TGTGCCAGCAGCGTCACAGGTTCGGGCACAGATACGCAGTATTTT. It codes for CASSVTGSGTDTQYF.

The rearrangement joins TRBV12-3 or TRBV12-4 to TRBJ1-3; D ambiguous. V lost 6 bases, J lost 0 bases, and 9 bases lay in between. This CDR3 contains 14 residues. In nucleotides, the CDR3 is TGTGCCAGCAGCAACAGCCGCTCTGGAAACACCATATATTTT. Its translation is CASSNSRSGNTIYF.

The rearrangement uses TRBV7-9 and TRBJ2-1; TRBD2 aligns across 11 bases. The V and J ends lost 4 bases and 3 bases, in that order; junction bases with no gene match: 2. This CDR3 comprises 15 residues. Germline V gives CDR1 SEHNR, CDR2 FQNEAQ (reference sequence). The CDR3 DNA sequence: TGTGCCAGCAGCTCTAGCGGGGGGTACTACAATGAGCAGTTCTTC. Translation gives CASSSSGGYYNEQFF. The variable domain in full, completed from reference TRBV7-9 and TRBJ2-1, reads DTGVSQNPRHKITKRGQNVTFRCDPISEHNRLYWYRQTLGQGPEFLTYFQNEAQLEKSRLLSDRFSAERPKGSFSTLEIQRTEQGDSAMYLCASSSSGGYYNEQFFGPGTRLTVL.

This clonotype was seen at least ten times. The V gene is TRBV20-1, the J gene TRBJ2-2, with 9 bases matching TRBD1. The CDR3 has 16 residues. V shed 1 base, J shed 1 base, and the junction held 4 bases outside the gene matches. The germline CDR1 and CDR2 sequences are DFQATT and SNEGSKA (reference sequence). As DNA, the CDR3 is TGCAGTGCTAGAGTTACAGGGGGCTTGAACACCGGGGAGCTGTTTTTT. Translation: CSARVTGGLNTGELFF.

This clonotype showed up many times. V usage is TRBV3-1 and J usage is TRBJ2-3, with D tentatively TRBD2 (5 bases). Germline V gene sequence: CDR1 LGHDT, CDR2 YNNKEL (reference sequence). Trimming took off 0 bases at V and 9 bases at J, with 10 bases between the two ends. CDR3 length: 13 residues. CDR3 residues: CASSQDQRETQYF. The CDR3 coding sequence is TGTGCCAGCAGCCAAGATCAGAGGGAAACGCAGTATTTT.

This clonotype has at least ten counts. V gene TRBV4-2 combines with J gene TRBJ2-3, with D perhaps TRBD2 (6 bases). Germline V gives CDR1 LGHNA, CDR2 YNFKEQ. This CDR3 is built from 15 residues. V was cut by 0 bases and J by 1 base, with 8 bases left in between. CDR3 nucleotides: TGTGCCAGCAGCCAAGATCAGCGGGGCACAGATACGCAGTATTTT. The encoded protein is CASSQDQRGTDTQYF.

This clonotype has just a few counts. The chain uses TRBV11-1 and TRBJ2-7; D ambiguous. V was clipped by 1 base and J by 2 bases, with 9 bases between them. Germline CDR1 and CDR2: SGHAT and FQDESV (reference sequence). There are 14 residues in the CDR3. The CDR3 sequence: CASSLGGGTYEQYF. CDR3 coding DNA: TGTGCCAGCAGCTTAGGAGGCGGAACCTACGAGCAGTACTTC.

This clonotype was found a few times. CDR3 in DNA: TGTGCCAGCAGCTTAGTGACAGGGGCCTTAGCCAAAAACATTCAGTACTTC. As protein: CASSLVTGALAKNIQYF. The genes are TRBV7-2 and TRBJ2-4, with TRBD1 identical over 8 bases. The CDR3 runs 17 residues. Trimming removed 1 base from V and 0 bases from J; junction bases left unmatched: 5. CDR1 is SGHTA and CDR2 is FQGNSA in the germline V gene.

V usage is TRBV7-2 and J usage is TRBJ2-3, with D perhaps TRBD1 or TRBD2 (6 bases each). The ends were cut back, 3 bases at V and 2 bases at J, with 9 bases in the middle. In germline, CDR1 is SGHTA, CDR2 FQGNSA. This CDR3 has 14 amino acids. CDR3 sequence (DNA): TGTGCCAGCAGCTTGTGGGGGGCCACAGATACGCAGTATTTT. The encoded protein is CASSLWGATDTQYF.

The genes are TRBV27 and TRBJ2-5; 8 bases map to TRBD2. V shed 3 bases, J shed 1 base, and the junction held 7 bases outside the gene matches. Germline CDR1 MNHEY, CDR2 SMNVEV (reference sequence). The CDR3 covers 16 residues. CDR3 residues: CASSFSGGGSQETQYF. The CDR3 DNA follows: TGTGCCAGCAGTTTTTCCGGGGGGGGCTCCCAAGAGACCCAGTACTTC.

This clonotype was found a few times. CDR3 sequence (DNA): TGTGCCAGCAGCTTAGGGGCTGCAACTAATGAAAAACTGTTTTTT. Translating gives CASSLGAATNEKLFF. The gene calls are TRBV7-2 and TRBJ1-4, with D unresolved. This CDR3 has 15 residues. The germline V gene encodes CDR1 SGHTA and CDR2 FQGNSA. V was cut by 1 base and J by 0 bases, with 6 bases left in between.

This clonotype showed up many times. The chain carries TRBV7-8 and TRBJ2-3; 10 bases are shared with TRBD2. V lost 5 bases and J lost 7; bases outside the gene matches: 12. The CDR3 extends over 16 amino acids. Germline CDR1 reads SGHVS; CDR2 reads FQNEAQ. The DNA of the CDR3 is TGTGCCAGCAGCCCCCGGACTAGCGGAGGGACATATACGCAGTATTTT. This gives the protein CASSPRTSGGTYTQYF.

The chain combines TRBV4-2 with TRBJ2-1; D is possibly TRBD2 (7 bases). In germline, CDR1 is LGHNA, CDR2 YNFKEQ. V was cut by 2 bases and J by 4 bases, with 15 bases left in between. CDR3 length: 16 residues. The CDR3 reads CASSQSDGGHYNEQFF. CDR3 bases: TGTGCCAGCAGCCAAAGCGACGGGGGGCATTACAATGAGCAGTTCTTC.

This clonotype has just a few counts. The chain is built from TRBV19 and TRBJ1-5; maybe TRBD1 (5 bases). Trimming left V 2 bases short and J 3 bases short, with 11 bases between. Germline CDR1 reads LNHDA; CDR2 reads SQIVND (reference sequence). CDR3 length: 15 residues. This chain's CDR3 is CASSITGSNNQPQHF. The DNA of the CDR3 is TGTGCCAGTAGTATAACAGGCAGCAACAATCAGCCCCAGCATTTT. The whole variable domain, remainder taken from reference TRBV19 and TRBJ1-5, is DGGITQSPKYLFRKEGQNVTLSCEQNLNHDAMYWYRQDPGQGLRLIYYSQIVNDFQKGDIAEGYSVSREKKESFPLTVTSAQKNPTAFYLCASSITGSNNQPQHFGDGTRLSIL.

The chain is built from TRBV30 and TRBJ2-2; no definite D call. CDR1 and CDR2 from the germline V gene are GTSNPN and SVGIG (reference sequence). Trimming pared 0 bases from V and 7 bases from J, leaving 9 bases between. The CDR3 contains 13 residues. In nucleotides, the CDR3 is TGTGCCTGGAGTGTACGCGTGGTCGGGGAGCTGTTTTTT. Translation gives CAWSVRVVGELFF.

The rearrangement links TRBV7-2 to TRBJ2-2, with D perhaps given as TRBD1 or TRBD2 (5 bases each). Germline CDR1 reads SGHTA; CDR2 reads FQGNSA. The CDR3 length is 15 residues. V lost 7 bases and J 6 bases, leaving 18 bases between the germline ends. The CDR3 spells CASTQVGGWAGELFF. The CDR3 nucleotides read TGTGCCAGCACCCAAGTTGGGGGTTGGGCCGGGGAGCTGTTTTTT. The full variable domain, in which reference TRBV7-2 and TRBJ2-2 provide the parts outside the CDR3, is GAGVSQSPSNKVTEKGKDVELRCDPISGHTALYWYRQSLGQGLEFLIYFQGNSAPDKSGLPSDRFSAERTGGSVSTLTIQRTQQEDSAVYLCASTQVGGWAGELFFGEGSRLTVL.

The V and J genes are TRBV10-3 and TRBJ2-7; TRBD1 aligns across 7 bases. Germline CDR1 reads ENHRY; CDR2 reads SYGVKD. The CDR3 runs 15 residues. V trimming: 3 bases; J trimming: 1 base; junction bases outside the gene matches: 6. The CDR3 loop is CAISELQGSSYEQYF. CDR3 nucleotides: TGTGCCATCAGTGAATTACAGGGGTCGTCCTACGAGCAGTACTTC.

The genes are TRBV29-1 and TRBJ2-7, with 14 bases lining up with TRBD2. With 7 bases clipped from V and 6 bases from J, the junction kept 5 bases outside the gene matches. Germline assignment: CDR1 SQVTM and CDR2 ANQGSEA. The CDR3 covers 13 residues. DNA for the CDR3: TGCAGCGCCTCGACTAGCGGGGGGGGCGAGCAGTACTTC. Translated, it gives CSASTSGGGEQYF.

This clonotype was counted ten times or more. The CDR3 here is CASSQITAVNTEAFF. The CDR3 bases are TGCGCCAGCAGCCAAATAACAGCTGTGAACACTGAAGCTTTCTTT. The chain has TRBV4-1 and TRBJ1-1; D gene uncertain. The germline CDR1 and CDR2 sequences are MGHRA and YSYEKL. V shed 2 bases and J shed 0 bases, with 10 bases lying between them. The CDR3 totals 15 residues.

This clonotype showed up just a few times. The chain is built from TRBV7-9 and TRBJ1-3; the D is unclear. CDR1 is SEHNR and CDR2 is FQNEAQ in the germline V gene (reference sequence). The length of the CDR3 is 13 residues. Trimming removed 8 bases at V and 3 bases at J, with 11 bases between. The CDR3 bases are TGTGCCAGCTGGAGACGAGATGGAAACACCATATATTTT. This codes for CASWRRDGNTIYF.

This chain uses TRBV6-5 with TRBJ2-5, with 8 bases aligning to TRBD2. The J segment lost 4 bases and the V segment lost 2 bases, leaving 3 bases of the junction unmatched. Germline values: CDR1 MNHEY, CDR2 SVGAGI. The CDR3 extends over 14 amino acids. This CDR3 reads CASSYSGGGETQYF. The DNA of the CDR3 is TGTGCCAGCAGTTACAGCGGGGGAGGAGAGACCCAGTACTTC.